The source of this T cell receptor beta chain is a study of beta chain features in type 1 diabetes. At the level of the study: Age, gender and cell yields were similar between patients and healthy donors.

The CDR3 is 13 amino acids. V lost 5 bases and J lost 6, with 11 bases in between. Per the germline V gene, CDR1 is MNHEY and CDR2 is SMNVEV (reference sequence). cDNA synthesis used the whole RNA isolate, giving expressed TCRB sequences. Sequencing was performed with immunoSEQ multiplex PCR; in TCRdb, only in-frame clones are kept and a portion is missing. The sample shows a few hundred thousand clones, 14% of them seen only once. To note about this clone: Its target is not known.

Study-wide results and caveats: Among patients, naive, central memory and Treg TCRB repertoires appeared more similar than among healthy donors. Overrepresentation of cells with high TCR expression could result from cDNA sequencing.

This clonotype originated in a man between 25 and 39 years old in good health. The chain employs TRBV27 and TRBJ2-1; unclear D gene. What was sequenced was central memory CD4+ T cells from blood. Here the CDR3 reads CASSLGFVNEQFF. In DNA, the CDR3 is TGTGCCAGCAGTCTAGGATTTGTCAATGAGCAGTTCTTC.